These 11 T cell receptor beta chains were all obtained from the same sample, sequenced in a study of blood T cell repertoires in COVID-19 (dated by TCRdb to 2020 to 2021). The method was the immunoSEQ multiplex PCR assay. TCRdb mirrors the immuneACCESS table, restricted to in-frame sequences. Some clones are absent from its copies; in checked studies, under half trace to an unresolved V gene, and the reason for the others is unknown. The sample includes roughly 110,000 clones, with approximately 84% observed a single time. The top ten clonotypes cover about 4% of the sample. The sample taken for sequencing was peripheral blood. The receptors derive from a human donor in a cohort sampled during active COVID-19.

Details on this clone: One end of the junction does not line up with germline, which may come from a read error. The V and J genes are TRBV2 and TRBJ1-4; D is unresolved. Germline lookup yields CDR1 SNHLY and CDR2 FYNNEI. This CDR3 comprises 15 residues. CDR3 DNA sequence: TGTGCCAGCAGGGAAGGTGGCATTTCCAATGAAAAACTGTTTTTT. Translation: CASREGGISNEKLFF.

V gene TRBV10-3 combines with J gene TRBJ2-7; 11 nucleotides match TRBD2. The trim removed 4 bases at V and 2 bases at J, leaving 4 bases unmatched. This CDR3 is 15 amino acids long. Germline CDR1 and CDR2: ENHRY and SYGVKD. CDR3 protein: CAISAPTSGTYEQYF. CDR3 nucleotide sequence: TGTGCCATCAGTGCCCCGACTAGCGGGACCTACGAGCAGTACTTC.

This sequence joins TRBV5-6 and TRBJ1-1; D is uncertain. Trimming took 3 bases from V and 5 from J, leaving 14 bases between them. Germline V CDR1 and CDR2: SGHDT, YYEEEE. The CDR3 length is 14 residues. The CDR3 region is CASSYLTLGTEAFF. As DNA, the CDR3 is TGTGCCAGCAGCTATCTGACATTGGGTACTGAAGCTTTCTTT.

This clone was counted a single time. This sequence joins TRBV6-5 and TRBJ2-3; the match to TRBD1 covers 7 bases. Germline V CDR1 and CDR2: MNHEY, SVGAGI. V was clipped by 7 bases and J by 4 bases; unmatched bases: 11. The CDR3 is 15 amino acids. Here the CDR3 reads CASTQGILFADTQYF. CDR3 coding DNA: TGTGCCAGCACACAGGGGATTCTCTTCGCAGATACGCAGTATTTT.

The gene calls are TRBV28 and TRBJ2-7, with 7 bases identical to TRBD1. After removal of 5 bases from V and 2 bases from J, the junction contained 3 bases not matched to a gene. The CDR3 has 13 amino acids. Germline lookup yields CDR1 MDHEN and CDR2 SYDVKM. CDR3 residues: CASSGTATYEQYF. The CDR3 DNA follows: TGTGCCAGCAGTGGGACAGCTACCTACGAGCAGTACTTC.

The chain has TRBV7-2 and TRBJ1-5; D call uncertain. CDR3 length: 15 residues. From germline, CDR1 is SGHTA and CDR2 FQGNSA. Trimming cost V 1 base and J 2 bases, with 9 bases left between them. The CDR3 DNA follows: TGTGCCAGCAGCTTAGGGTCCAGCGGCAATCAGCCCCAGCATTTT. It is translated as CASSLGSSGNQPQHF.

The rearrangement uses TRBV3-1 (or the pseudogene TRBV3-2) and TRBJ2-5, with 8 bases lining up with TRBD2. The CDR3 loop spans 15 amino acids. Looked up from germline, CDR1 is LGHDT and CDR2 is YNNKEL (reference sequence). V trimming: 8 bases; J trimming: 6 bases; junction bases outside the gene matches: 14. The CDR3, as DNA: TGTGCCAGCGAGCAGAATAGCGGGATAACGAAGACCCAGTACTTC. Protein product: CASEQNSGITKTQYF.

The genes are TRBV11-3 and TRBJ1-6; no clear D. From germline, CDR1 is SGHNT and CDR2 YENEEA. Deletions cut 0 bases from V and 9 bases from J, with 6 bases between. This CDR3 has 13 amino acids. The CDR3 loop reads CASSLEFGSPLHF. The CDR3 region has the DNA TGTGCCAGCAGCTTAGAGTTCGGTTCACCCCTCCACTTT.

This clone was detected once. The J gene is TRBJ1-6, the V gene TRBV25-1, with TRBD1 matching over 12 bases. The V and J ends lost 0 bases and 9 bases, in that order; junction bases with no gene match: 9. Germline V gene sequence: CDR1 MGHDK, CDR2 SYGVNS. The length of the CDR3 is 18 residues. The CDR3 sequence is CASSEYPGTGGNGSPLHF. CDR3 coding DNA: TGTGCCAGCAGTGAATATCCTGGGACAGGGGGCAATGGTTCACCCCTCCACTTT.

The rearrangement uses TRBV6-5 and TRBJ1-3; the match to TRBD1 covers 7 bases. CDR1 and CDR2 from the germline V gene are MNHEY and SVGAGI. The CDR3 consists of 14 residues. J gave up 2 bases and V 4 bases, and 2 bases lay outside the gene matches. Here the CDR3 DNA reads TGTGCCAGCAGTTCAGGGGGGCCTGGAAACACCATATATTTT. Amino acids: CASSSGGPGNTIYF.

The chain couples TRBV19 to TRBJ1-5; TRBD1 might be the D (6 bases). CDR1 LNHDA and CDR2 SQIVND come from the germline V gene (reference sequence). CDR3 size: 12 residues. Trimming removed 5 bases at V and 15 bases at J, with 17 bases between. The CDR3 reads CASSEQGPPRHF. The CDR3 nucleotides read TGTGCCAGTAGTGAACAGGGCCCTCCGCGGCATTTT.